This record looks at one T cell receptor beta chain sequence and its context. Its antigen remains unidentified. This record comes from a study of cytomegalovirus exposure and HLA in healthy donors. Study-wide results and caveats: It was 150 or so TCR beta chains that were listed as cytomegalovirus-associated.

Primers included in the PCR were 60 Vbeta and 13 Jbeta primers. Sequencing used immunoSEQ multiplex PCR; TCRdb keeps in-frame clones, though not all of them. The repertoire has fewer than 130,000 clones, more than 65% of them found once; the top ten carry roughly 6.2%. Germline V gene lookup returns CDR1 MGHDK and CDR2 SYGVNS. The CDR3 loop spans 16 amino acids. Trimming removed 0 bases from V and 2 bases from J, with 13 bases in between. This TCR was recovered from a young man in good health and CMV-seropositive. The chain is built from TRBV25-1 and TRBJ1-1; D is perhaps TRBD1 (5 bases). The sequencing input was PBMCs. CDR3 in amino acids: CASSEYPRTRNTEAFF. The DNA of the CDR3 is TGTGCCAGCAGTGAATATCCCCGGACACGTAACACTGAAGCTTTCTTT. The whole variable domain, filled in from reference TRBV25-1 and TRBJ1-1, reads EADIYQTPRYLVIGTGKKITLECSQTMGHDKMYWYQQDPGMELHLIHYSYGVNSTEKGDLSSESTVSRIRTEHFPLTLESARPSHTSQYLCASSEYPRTRNTEAFFGQGTRLTVV.